This T cell receptor beta chain was found in a study of blood T cell repertoires in COVID-19. About the study: PBMCs, B-cell-depleted T cells, or T cells provided the cDNA or gDNA that made up the material.

Method: immunoSEQ multiplex PCR; TCRdb's copy keeps in-frame clones and lacks some. Of under 150,000 clones listed, approximately 80% are singletons. CDR3 length: 13 residues. V lost 4 bases to trimming and J lost 6 bases; unmatched junction nucleotides: 2. The germline V gene has CDR1 SQVTM and CDR2 ANQGSEA. Sequencing used peripheral blood. The TCR was taken from a man older than 75 with acute or convalescent COVID-19. V gene TRBV29-1 combines with J gene TRBJ2-1, with TRBD2 matching over 11 bases. The CDR3 protein is CSVGSGGANEQFF. The CDR3 nucleotides read TGCAGCGTTGGTAGCGGGGGGGCCAATGAGCAGTTCTTC.